This entry lists 14 T cell receptor beta chains sequenced from one sample in a study of cytomegalovirus exposure and HLA in healthy donors. The PCR contained 60 Vbeta and 13 Jbeta primers. The protocol was immunoSEQ multiplex PCR, while the TCRdb copy is restricted to in-frame clones and leaves out a portion. There are about 140,000 clones in the sample; around 78% occur only once, and roughly 2.4% lies in the top ten. The sample was PBMCs. Source of these receptors: a woman under 30 in good health and CMV-seropositive.

This clone was detected once. The rearrangement links TRBV14 to TRBJ2-2; 12 bases align to TRBD2. J lost 6 bases, V lost 2 bases, and 4 bases had no gene match. CDR1 is SGHDN and CDR2 is FVKESK in the germline V gene. The CDR3 loop spans 16 amino acids. The CDR3 sequence is CASSQRLAGASGELFF. CDR3 nucleotides: TGTGCCAGCAGCCAACGACTAGCGGGGGCCTCCGGGGAGCTGTTTTTT.

The chain employs TRBV2 and TRBJ1-5, with D maybe TRBD1 (5 bases). Trimming cost V 6 bases and J 5 bases, with 11 bases left between them. Germline CDR1 and CDR2: SNHLY and FYNNEI. The CDR3 totals 13 residues. CDR3 protein: CASRGDSYQPQHF. CDR3 DNA sequence: TGTGCCAGCAGGGGTGACAGTTATCAGCCCCAGCATTTT.

The rearrangement links TRBV29-1 to TRBJ2-3, with 7 bases matching TRBD1. In germline, CDR1 is SQVTM, CDR2 ANQGSEA. Trimming removed 6 bases from V and 3 bases from J; junction bases left unmatched: 0. CDR3 size: 11 residues. CDR3 sequence (DNA): TGCAGCGTACAGGGGACAGATACGCAGTATTTT. Translating gives CSVQGTDTQYF.

Many counts were recorded for this clone. The chain's CDR3 is CASLVVFNSGNTIYF. CDR3 nucleotides: TGTGCCAGCTTGGTAGTCTTTAACTCTGGAAACACCATATATTTT. The rearrangement joins TRBV6-1 to TRBJ1-3; D gene uncertain. CDR1 and CDR2 (germline): MNHNS, SASEGT. Deletions cut 8 bases from V and 0 bases from J, with 14 bases between. The CDR3 is 15 residues long.

Worth noting for this clone: Other DNA sequences in the sample encode the same CDR3. The chain combines TRBV5-1 with TRBJ2-5; tentatively, D is TRBD2 (6 bases). The CDR3 loop spans 13 amino acids. Trimming pared 0 bases from V and 3 bases from J, leaving 6 bases between. Germline CDR1 and CDR2: SGHRS and YFSETQ. The CDR3 sequence is CASSLGGEETQYF. The CDR3 nucleotides read TGCGCCAGCAGCTTGGGGGGGGAAGAGACCCAGTACTTC.

The chain employs TRBV6-1 and TRBJ1-2, with D perhaps matching TRBD1 (5 bases). Germline CDR1 and CDR2: MNHNS and SASEGT. Trimming pared 5 bases from V and 3 bases from J, leaving 10 bases between. This CDR3 region has 13 residues. The chain's CDR3 is CASSYGGDYGYTF. As DNA, the CDR3 is TGTGCCAGCAGTTATGGGGGGGACTATGGCTACACCTTC.

The gene calls are TRBV27 and TRBJ2-7; D remains unclear. V lost 0 bases and J 7 bases, leaving 4 bases between the germline ends. The CDR3 loop spans 11 amino acids. In germline, CDR1 is MNHEY, CDR2 SMNVEV (reference sequence). The CDR3 DNA reads TGTGCCAGCAGTTTATCCGGGGAGCAGTACTTC. Translation: CASSLSGEQYF.

With regard to this clone: Germline is not matched at one junction end, which may reflect a read error. The rearrangement uses TRBV6-1 and TRBJ1-6; possibly TRBD1 for D (5 bases). Germline V gene lookup returns CDR1 MNHNS and CDR2 SASEGT. The CDR3 loop spans 14 amino acids. CDR3 region: CASIPGSDNSPLHF. CDR3 bases: TGTGCCAGCATTCCAGGGTCAGATAACTCACCCCTCCACTTT.

The CDR3 DNA reads as TGCAGTGCTAGAGACGCCTACGAGCAGTACTTC. Translated, it gives CSARDAYEQYF. This chain connects TRBV20-1 to TRBJ2-7; D not certain. V was pared by 0 bases and J by 2 bases, with 2 bases between. The germline V gene has CDR1 DFQATT and CDR2 SNEGSKA (reference sequence). The CDR3 loop spans 11 amino acids.

As regards this clone: This sample includes further DNA sequences coding for the same CDR3. The chain uses TRBV10-3 and TRBJ1-5, with unresolved D. Germline V CDR1 and CDR2: ENHRY, SYGVKD. Deletions cut 2 bases from V and 0 bases from J, with 8 bases between. CDR3 length: 15 residues. CDR3 amino acids: CAISEGRNSNQPQHF. For the CDR3, the DNA is TGTGCCATCAGTGAGGGGCGAAATAGCAATCAGCCCCAGCATTTT.

The chain has TRBV6-5 and TRBJ2-5; 8 bases fit TRBD1. CDR1 is MNHEY, CDR2 SVGAGI, per germline. Losses at the gene ends were 4 bases for V and 4 bases for J; bases not matched to a gene: 8. This CDR3 is 15 amino acids long. The CDR3 DNA sequence: TGTGCCAGCAGTTCCATCAGGGGGCGCGGAGAGACCCAGTACTTC. Translation gives CASSSIRGRGETQYF.

This sequence joins TRBV28 and TRBJ2-7; no firm D call. Germline CDR1 is MDHEN and CDR2 is SYDVKM. Trimming left V 8 bases short and J 0 bases short, with 11 bases between. The CDR3 is 13 residues long. CDR3 region: CASERASSYEQYF. The CDR3 DNA reads TGTGCCAGCGAGCGAGCCTCCTCCTACGAGCAGTACTTC.

V gene TRBV15 combines with J gene TRBJ1-1, with 7 bases aligning to TRBD1. CDR1 LNHNV and CDR2 YYDKDF come from the germline V gene (reference sequence). The CDR3 sequence is 14 residues long. V was pared by 4 bases and J by 3 bases, with 5 bases of the junction left unmatched. The CDR3 spells CATSKQQGDTEAFF. CDR3 in DNA: TGTGCCACCAGCAAGCAGCAGGGGGACACTGAAGCTTTCTTT.

The chain recombines TRBV18 with TRBJ1-5, with 11 bases lining up with TRBD1. The ends lost 3 bases at V and 1 base at J; junction bases unmatched: 5. Germline V CDR1 and CDR2: KGHSH, LQKENI. CDR3 length: 17 amino acids. CDR3 residues: CASSPGTGGVSNQPQHF. DNA for the CDR3: TGTGCCAGCTCACCCGGGACAGGGGGAGTGAGCAATCAGCCCCAGCATTTT.